A single sample is the source of the 4 T cell receptor beta chains below, sequenced in a study of cytomegalovirus exposure and HLA in healthy donors. Both 60 Vbeta primers and 13 Jbeta primers went into the PCR. Libraries were prepared by immunoSEQ multiplex PCR; TCRdb keeps only in-frame clonotypes and omits some of them. The sample data list roughly 120,000 clones. The sample taken for sequencing was PBMCs. Receptors were obtained from a man in his thirties or forties in good health and CMV-seronegative.

The chain is built from TRBV9 and TRBJ2-5; tentative D call: TRBD2 (6 bases). Germline V gives CDR1 SGDLS, CDR2 YYNGEE. The CDR3 has 15 residues. V lost 0 bases to trimming and J lost 5 bases, with 14 bases between them. The CDR3 DNA is TGTGCCAGCAGCGTAGATGATACGGGAGAGGAGACCCAGTACTTC. This translates into CASSVDDTGEETQYF.

The chain couples TRBV10-3 to TRBJ1-1, with D perhaps matching TRBD1 (6 bases). The CDR3 has 16 residues. V was shortened by 0 bases and J by 4 bases, with 15 bases between the two germline ends. Germline loops: CDR1 ENHRY, CDR2 SYGVKD. CDR3 DNA sequence: TGTGCCATCAGTGAGTCGGGGAACCAGGGGTTCACTGAAGCTTTCTTT. It yields the protein CAISESGNQGFTEAFF.

V and J are TRBV28 and TRBJ2-5; 8 bases match TRBD1. This CDR3 comprises 14 residues. Germline CDR1 and CDR2: MDHEN and SYDVKM. V gave up 5 bases and J gave up 4 bases; unmatched junction bases: 6. The CDR3 loop reads CASSTRGPRETQYF. The CDR3 bases are TGTGCCAGCAGTACCAGGGGGCCGCGAGAGACCCAGTACTTC.

The chain joins TRBV18 to TRBJ2-2; D might be TRBD1 (5 bases). V lost 5 bases and J lost 4, with 14 bases in between. The CDR3 covers 15 residues. Per the germline V gene, CDR1 is KGHSH and CDR2 is LQKENI. DNA of the CDR3: TGTGCCAGCTCAGAAACGCAGGGTGGCACCGGGGAGCTGTTTTTT. This encodes CASSETQGGTGELFF.